These T cell receptor beta chains were read from a single sample in a study of Ad26.COV2.S vaccination and SARS-CoV-2 variants. TCRdb's copy holds only in-frame clones and misses some; the assay was immunoSEQ multiplex PCR. The sample holds hundreds of thousands of clones, about 90% seen once. Material: peripheral blood, obtained in a trial of Ad26.COV2.S vaccine versus placebo. The receptors come from a person between 18 and 65 years old who received the Ad26.COV2.S COVID-19 vaccine or a placebo. Both conserved end residues are part of each CDR3. The listing skips clone size in some rows; elsewhere it reads once, few, many or a size class.

abundance	v_gene	j_gene	CDR3aa
-	TRBV2	TRBJ1-2	CASSDGGPPHGYTF
-	TRBV7-2	TRBJ2-2	CASSLATSGELFF
-	TRBV19	TRBJ2-1	CASSIRGTGEQFF
-	TRBV7-2	TRBJ1-2	CASSPITQGARSYGYTF
-	TRBV4-1	TRBJ1-6	CASSAGTGDSPLHF
once	TRBV28	TRBJ1-2	CASSSGVRANYGYTF
-	TRBV4-3	TRBJ2-1	CASSQVFGETHYNEQFF
-	TRBV18	TRBJ1-3	CASSPRDRVVGNTIYF
-	TRBV6-1	TRBJ2-7	CASSELATSSSYEQYF
-	TRBV5-4	TRBJ2-5	CASSPGGEETQYF
-	TRBV3-1/TRBV3-2	TRBJ1-2	CASSSIGTDGYTF
-	TRBV7-9	TRBJ1-4	CASSEGTGGEKLFF
-	TRBV19	TRBJ1-2	CASNSPGGVDYGYTF
-	TRBV7-8	TRBJ1-5	CASSYGTRDQPQHF
-	TRBV18	TRBJ1-2	CASSPRQEAYGYTF
few	TRBV3-1/TRBV3-2	TRBJ1-2	CASSQKWTMSLQALSRSYTF
-	TRBV6-5	TRBJ1-3	CASRKGSPGNTIYF
-	TRBV19	TRBJ1-1	CASLEQGANTEAFF
-	TRBV5-1	TRBJ2-5	CASNHKPMTVSGGDGETQYF
-	TRBV9	TRBJ1-1	CASSVGMRDSMNTEAFF
-	TRBV30	TRBJ2-7	CAWARQPSNIYEQYF
-	TRBV2	TRBJ1-5	CASSALGAEFYSNQPQHF
-	TRBV19	TRBJ1-5	CASSIEAWKNQPQHF
once	TRBV19	TRBJ2-7	CASSPTGAGTYEQYF
-	TRBV5-6	TRBJ2-3	CASSLPGLDTQYF
-	TRBV6-5	TRBJ1-5	CASSYSGRVGQPQHF
-	TRBV5-6	TRBJ2-5	CASSFMETQYF
-	TRBV14	TRBJ2-1	CASSQGTASYNEQFF
-	TRBV4-3	TRBJ2-3	CASSQDRARGGGISDTQYF
few	TRBV10-1	TRBJ2-7	CASSESTGGHYEQYF